This passage covers 30 T cell receptor beta chains from one sample sequenced in a study of blood T cell repertoires in COVID-19. Profiling relied on immunoSEQ multiplex PCR, and the TCRdb table lists in-frame clones only, not all of them. The repertoire holds more than 100,000 clones, with about four fifths as singletons. Sequencing used peripheral blood. Source of these receptors: a woman in her 70s with acute or convalescent COVID-19.

The chain couples TRBV2 to TRBJ1-3, with 8 bases identical to TRBD1. The CDR3 extends over 15 amino acids. Losses at the gene ends were 0 bases for V and 4 bases for J; bases not matched to a gene: 2. Germline lookup yields CDR1 SNHLY and CDR2 FYNNEI. The CDR3 here is CASSEADRAGNTIYF. CDR3 coding DNA: TGTGCCAGCAGTGAAGCGGACAGGGCCGGAAACACCATATATTTT.

The chain couples TRBV18 to TRBJ1-2; TRBD1 matches at 7 bases. This CDR3 comprises 13 residues. Unmatched junction bases numbered 3, after V lost 2 bases and J lost 6 bases. Germline V CDR1 and CDR2: KGHSH, LQKENI. CDR3 sequence (DNA): TGTGCCAGCTCACCAGGCAGGGGGAATGGCTACACCTTC. Translating gives CASSPGRGNGYTF. The full variable domain, rest sourced from reference TRBV18 and TRBJ1-2, is NAGVMQNPRHLVRRRGQEARLRCSPMKGHSHVYWYRQLPEEGLKFMVYLQKENIIDESGMPKERFSAEFPKEGPSILRIQQVVRGDSAAYFCASSPGRGNGYTFGSGTRLTVV.

This sequence joins TRBV6-4 and TRBJ1-1; D unresolved. In germline, CDR1 is MRHNA, CDR2 SNTAGT. The ends were cut back, 6 bases at V and 1 base at J, with 9 bases in the middle. CDR3 length equals 13 residues. CDR3 sequence: CASSLEENTEAFF. The CDR3 nucleotides are TGTGCCAGCAGCCTCGAGGAGAACACTGAAGCTTTCTTT.

The CDR3 DNA reads as TGTGCCAGCTCAACAGGTTTGTCCGGAAACACCATATATTTT. This encodes CASSTGLSGNTIYF. The chain uses TRBV9 and TRBJ1-3; D might be TRBD1 (5 bases). V lost 7 bases and J lost 4, with 15 bases in between. The CDR3 is 14 amino acids. Germline CDR1 reads SGDLS; CDR2 reads YYNGEE.

The sample holds a few counts of this clone. This sequence joins TRBV6-5 and TRBJ1-1; TRBD1 agrees at 9 bases. CDR3 length: 13 residues. CDR1 and CDR2 (germline): MNHEY, SVGAGI. V lost 5 bases to trimming and J lost 11 bases; unmatched junction nucleotides: 9. CDR3 loop: CASSRTGGRVAFF. The DNA of the CDR3 is TGTGCCAGCAGTAGAACAGGGGGCCGGGTGGCTTTCTTT.

The chain recombines TRBV7-8 with TRBJ1-2; D gene unclear. The CDR3 runs 14 residues. V lost 1 base, J lost 1 base, and 7 bases lay in between. Germline CDR1 and CDR2: SGHVS and FQNEAQ. CDR3 nucleotides: TGTGCCAGCAGCTTAGATCTGTTTAACTATGGCTACACCTTC. It codes for CASSLDLFNYGYTF. The full variable domain, its missing parts supplied by reference TRBV7-8 and TRBJ1-2, is GAGVSQSPRYKVAKRGQDVALRCDPISGHVSLFWYQQALGQGPEFLTYFQNEAQLDKSGLPSDRFFAERPEGSVSTLKIQRTQQEDSAVYLCASSLDLFNYGYTFGSGTRLTVV.

The rearrangement links TRBV5-6 to TRBJ2-7; 11 nucleotides agree with TRBD1. CDR1 is SGHDT and CDR2 is YYEEEE in the germline V gene. V dropped 6 bases and J dropped 1; count of bases not matched to a gene: 6. This CDR3 contains 15 residues. CDR3 region: CASNGQGASSYEQYV. CDR3 nucleotides: TGTGCCAGCAACGGACAGGGGGCGAGTTCCTACGAGCAGTACGTC.

The chain employs TRBV6-4 and TRBJ2-3; D is perhaps TRBD2 (6 bases). V shed 2 bases and J shed 0 bases, with 9 bases lying between them. The CDR3 consists of 15 residues. Germline CDR1 MRHNA, CDR2 SNTAGT. CDR3 protein: CASSDGGTSTDTQYF. The CDR3 DNA reads TGTGCCAGCAGTGACGGCGGGACTAGCACAGATACGCAGTATTTT.

This chain connects TRBV9 to TRBJ1-3; weak D call: TRBD1 (5 bases). The CDR3 runs 15 residues. Trimming stripped 4 bases from V and 0 bases from J, with 11 bases between. Germline V gene data show CDR1 as SGDLS and CDR2 as YYNGEE. The CDR3, as DNA: TGTGCCAGCAGCCCTACGACAGCCTCTGGAAACACCATATATTTT. Protein: CASSPTTASGNTIYF.

The rearrangement uses TRBV7-9 and TRBJ2-3, with D possibly being TRBD2 (6 bases). The CDR3 extends over 16 amino acids. CDR1 and CDR2 (germline): SEHNR, FQNEAQ (reference sequence). Deletions cut 5 bases from V and 9 bases from J, with 24 bases between. The CDR3: CASSTARDSLQKTQYF. The CDR3 nucleotides read TGTGCCAGCAGCACCGCCCGGGACTCTTTACAGAAAACGCAGTATTTT.

The table lists this clone with a few counts. The V and J genes are TRBV9 and TRBJ1-6, with TRBD1 as a possible D gene (5 bases). The length of the CDR3 is 16 residues. V gave up 0 bases and J gave up 10 bases, with 17 bases separating them. The germline V gene encodes CDR1 SGDLS and CDR2 YYNGEE. The CDR3 bases are TGTGCCAGCAGCGTAGACGGTATTGGGGGGGACTCACCCCTCCACTTT. Translation gives CASSVDGIGGDSPLHF.

About this clone: This specimen includes other DNA sequences encoding the same CDR3. V usage is TRBV19 and J usage is TRBJ1-1; maybe TRBD1 (6 bases). The CDR3 has 12 amino acids. In germline, CDR1 is LNHDA, CDR2 SQIVND (reference sequence). Trimming removed 7 bases from V and 4 bases from J, with 10 bases in between. CDR3 bases: TGTGCCAGTAACAGGGTGGGCACTGAAGCTTTCTTT. Amino acids: CASNRVGTEAFF.

The chain combines TRBV11-3 with TRBJ1-3, with D hard to call. Germline assignment: CDR1 SGHNT and CDR2 YENEEA. The CDR3 loop spans 14 amino acids. Deletions cut 1 base from V and 2 bases from J, with 6 bases between. CDR3 nucleotides: TGTGCCAGCAGCTTAGTTCAGGCTGGAAACACCATATATTTT. Its protein product is CASSLVQAGNTIYF.

The chain carries TRBV7-3 and TRBJ2-5; D gene unclear. CDR1 and CDR2 (germline): SGHTA, FQGTGA. The CDR3 has 13 residues. Trimming shortened V by 5 bases and J by 0 bases, and 7 bases separated the two germline ends. CDR3 DNA: TGTGCCAGCAGCCAGATCCACCAAGAGACCCAGTACTTC. It is translated as CASSQIHQETQYF.

This clone appeared a few times. This chain uses TRBV6-6 with TRBJ1-3; D gene ambiguous. Trimming took 6 bases from V and 4 from J, leaving 13 bases between them. This CDR3 contains 14 residues. The germline gives CDR1 MNHNY, CDR2 SVGAGI (reference sequence). CDR3 sequence reads: CASRASAGGNTIYF. The CDR3 region has the DNA TGTGCCAGCAGGGCCTCAGCGGGGGGAAACACCATATATTTT.

This sequence joins TRBV7-8 and TRBJ1-2; a possible D gene is TRBD1 (5 bases). The CDR3 length is 14 residues. The V end lost 0 bases, the J end lost 4 bases, and 9 bases lay between the germline ends. Looked up from germline, CDR1 is SGHVS and CDR2 is FQNEAQ. The CDR3 DNA reads as TGTGCCAGCAGCTTAGCTCGGGGGAGCTATGGCTACACCTTC. This sequence encodes CASSLARGSYGYTF.

The chain uses TRBV19 and TRBJ2-7; D possibly corresponds to TRBD1 (5 bases). Per the germline V gene, CDR1 is LNHDA and CDR2 is SQIVND (reference sequence). V was clipped by 5 bases and J by 0 bases, with 17 bases between them. This CDR3 is built from 16 residues. CDR3 nucleotide sequence: TGTGCCAGTAGTCCTCAAAGGGGCGGCCGCTCCTACGAGCAGTACTTC. Translation gives CASSPQRGGRSYEQYF.

The chain couples TRBV6-1 to TRBJ1-4, with D possibly matching TRBD1 (6 bases). V was cut by 1 base and J by 6 bases, with 12 bases left in between. Per the germline V gene, CDR1 is MNHNS and CDR2 is SASEGT. The CDR3 sequence is 15 residues long. The CDR3 spells CASSEGQDRYEKLFF. CDR3 nucleotide sequence: TGTGCCAGCAGTGAAGGACAGGACCGCTATGAAAAACTGTTTTTT.

J is TRBJ2-6 and V is TRBV9; D unclear. With 4 bases removed from V and 2 bases from J, the gap between germline ends came to 4 bases. The length of the CDR3 is 13 residues. Germline-derived CDR1 and CDR2 are SGDLS and YYNGEE. This chain's CDR3 is CASSQTGANVLTF. The CDR3 DNA is TGTGCCAGCAGCCAGACTGGGGCCAACGTCCTGACTTTC.

Written as DNA, the CDR3 is TGTGCCAGCAGCTTAGCGCAGGGGGCTATAAATGAGCAGTTCTTC. Translating it yields CASSLAQGAINEQFF. The chain joins TRBV7-6 to TRBJ2-1, with 8 bases identical to TRBD1. V shed 0 bases and J 7 bases; nucleotides not matched to a gene: 5. The CDR3 consists of 15 residues. Per the germline V gene, CDR1 is SGHVS and CDR2 is FNYEAQ.

The chain combines TRBV9 with TRBJ1-1; D not resolved. Germline lookup yields CDR1 SGDLS and CDR2 YYNGEE. With 0 bases removed from V and 7 bases from J, the gap between germline ends came to 19 bases. The CDR3 is 16 residues long. The CDR3 sequence is CASSVGGNTEGGEAFF. The DNA for the CDR3 is TGTGCCAGCAGCGTAGGAGGGAATACCGAGGGAGGTGAAGCTTTCTTT. Full variable domain (missing parts from reference TRBV9 and TRBJ1-1): DSGVTQTPKHLITATGQRVTLRCSPRSGDLSVYWYQQSLDQGLQFLIQYYNGEERAKGNILERFSAQQFPDLHSELNLSSLELGDSALYFCASSVGGNTEGGEAFFGQGTRLTVV.

The chain couples TRBV10-2 to TRBJ2-3; D is perhaps TRBD2 (6 bases). Germline V gene data show CDR1 as WSHSY and CDR2 as SAAADI. The CDR3 loop spans 16 amino acids. Between the trimmed V and J ends, which lost 6 bases and 0 bases, there was a span of 16 bases. Written as DNA, the CDR3 is TGCGCCAGCAGCTACGGGGGAGTTACTAGCACAGATACGCAGTATTTT. Translating it yields CASSYGGVTSTDTQYF.

The chain combines TRBV5-6 with TRBJ1-2, with a tentative D call TRBD1 (5 bases). There are 14 residues in the CDR3. Germline V gene sequence: CDR1 SGHDT, CDR2 YYEEEE. Trimming cost V 4 bases and J 4 bases, with 14 bases left between them. The CDR3 loop reads CASSGTRGGYGYTF. The CDR3 bases are TGTGCCAGCAGCGGGACTAGGGGAGGCTATGGCTACACCTTC.

The chain uses TRBV11-2 and TRBJ2-7, with TRBD1 identical over 9 bases. The CDR3 length is 14 residues. With 4 bases clipped from V and 9 bases from J, the junction kept 10 bases outside the gene matches. In germline, CDR1 is SGHAT, CDR2 FQNNGV. CDR3 coding DNA: TGTGCCAGCAGCTCCGGACAGGGGCAATGGGGGCAGTACGTC. Amino acids: CASSSGQGQWGQYV.

There are a few counts of this clone. One end of the junction fails to match germline, which may point to a read error. The gene calls are TRBV4-3 and TRBJ1-1, with a tentative D call TRBD1 (6 bases). The CDR3 sequence is 14 residues long. Germline loops: CDR1 LGHNA, CDR2 YSLEER. The CDR3 nucleotides read TGCGCCAGCAGCCAAGATTCACAGGGAGTCTCCCAATTTTTT. Its protein is CASSQDSQGVSQFF.

The chain combines TRBV7-2 with TRBJ2-2, with D perhaps TRBD2 (5 bases). Per germline, CDR1 SGHTA and CDR2 FQGNSA. CDR3 length: 16 residues. With 5 bases removed from V and 1 base from J, the gap between germline ends came to 14 bases. CDR3 coding DNA: TGTGCCAGCAGCGAGCGGCGACTGGGGAACACCGGGGAGCTGTTTTTT. It yields the protein CASSERRLGNTGELFF.

Only a few counts were recorded for this clone. The rearrangement links TRBV12-3 or TRBV12-4 to TRBJ1-5; a possible D gene is TRBD1 (5 bases). The germline V and J ends were trimmed by 6 bases and 5 bases, with 11 bases remaining between them. The CDR3 sequence is 13 residues long. The CDR3 DNA reads as TGTGCCAGCAGCGGGGGGTTGGATCAGCCCCAGCATTTT. It encodes CASSGGLDQPQHF.

This clone occurred a few times. V usage is TRBV7-2 and J usage is TRBJ1-2; D ambiguous. V lost 5 bases and J lost 3, with 16 bases in between. The CDR3 sequence is 15 residues long. The V gene's germline CDR1 is SGHTA and CDR2 FQGNSA. The CDR3 loop is CASSEGGRLDYGYTF. The CDR3 coding sequence is TGTGCCAGCAGCGAGGGAGGGCGGTTGGACTATGGCTACACCTTC.

V gene TRBV10-3 combines with J gene TRBJ2-3, with TRBD2 identical over 7 bases. The CDR3 is made up of 15 amino acids. Germline loops: CDR1 ENHRY, CDR2 SYGVKD. V was pared by 3 bases and J by 0 bases, with 3 bases of the junction left unmatched. CDR3 amino acids: CAISESSGSTDTQYF. In DNA, the CDR3 is TGTGCCATCAGTGAATCTAGCGGTAGCACAGATACGCAGTATTTT.

This clone was detected only once. CDR3 region: CASSLRTGGLSGNTIYF. For the CDR3, the DNA is TGCGCCAGCAGCTTAAGGACAGGGGGCCTCTCTGGAAACACCATATATTTT. The chain carries TRBV5-1 and TRBJ1-3, with 11 positions matching TRBD1. Looked up from germline, CDR1 is SGHRS and CDR2 is YFSETQ. The CDR3 length is 17 residues. Trimming removed 2 bases from V and 0 bases from J; junction bases left unmatched: 4.